A single sample is the source of the 27 T cell receptor beta chains below, sequenced in a study of CD8+CD57+ T cells in acquired aplastic anemia. Profiles of TCR beta VDJ and CDR3 were generated from a genomic DNA template. MiXCR was run by TCRdb on the reads, yielding one entry per CDR3 protein. The sample carries just over 400,000 distinct CDR3 sequences, just under 70% recorded once. The sequenced material came from sorted CD4+, CD8+, or CD8+CD57+ T cells (not recorded which) from PBMCs. Source of these receptors: a human donor in good health, serving as a control.

Ten or more counts support this clonotype. Written as DNA, the CDR3 is TGTGCCAGTAGTACGTACCGGGGACTAGCGGGAGGGGCAGATACGCAGTATTTT. Translated: CASSTYRGLAGGADTQYF. The rearrangement uses TRBV19 and TRBJ2-3; 16 bases agree with TRBD2. J was trimmed by 4 bases and V by 4 bases; bases with no gene match: 8. Germline assignment: CDR1 LNHDA and CDR2 SQIVND (reference sequence). The CDR3 covers 18 residues.

In this sample, this clonotype turned up many times. The rearrangement joins TRBV29-1 to TRBJ2-7; 7 nucleotides line up with TRBD1. The trim removed 5 bases at V and 6 bases at J, leaving 10 bases unmatched. CDR3 size: 13 residues. Germline assignment: CDR1 SQVTM and CDR2 ANQGSEA. CDR3 DNA sequence: TGCAGCGTTCCCACAGAGACAGGGTCCGAGCAGTACTTC. Amino acids: CSVPTETGSEQYF.

The chain links TRBV7-8 to TRBJ1-5; possibly TRBD1 for D (6 bases). The germline V gene has CDR1 SGHVS and CDR2 FQNEAQ. The CDR3 runs 16 residues. Trimming cost V 3 bases and J 12 bases, with 24 bases left between them. CDR3 amino acids: CASSFDGGHGDTFQHF. In DNA form, the CDR3 reads TGTGCCAGCAGCTTCGACGGGGGGCACGGCGACACCTTCCAGCATTTT.

This clonotype was counted a single time. The J gene is TRBJ1-5, the V gene TRBV4-3; D unclear. Trimming cost V 4 bases and J 7 bases, with 2 bases left between them. The CDR3 runs 10 residues. Germline V lookup: CDR1 LGHNA, CDR2 YSLEER. The CDR3 sequence is CASSPQPQHF. CDR3 DNA sequence: TGCGCCAGCAGCCCGCAGCCCCAGCATTTT.

For this clonotype: A single base separates this from a much larger clone, so it may be a read error. It is likely a read error, because the conserved phenylalanine at the end of the CDR3 is missing. The genes are TRBV5-8 and TRBJ2-5, with 9 bases aligning to TRBD2. CDR3 length: 14 residues. With 6 bases clipped from V and 3 bases from J, the junction kept 6 bases outside the gene matches. The germline V gene encodes CDR1 SGHTS and CDR2 YDEGEE. The CDR3 DNA sequence: TGTGCCAGCAATCGCGGGGGGGCCGAAGAGACCCAGTACCTC. It is translated as CASNRGGAEETQYL.

This clonotype was seen repeatedly, ten times or more. CDR3 amino acids: CASRKGTTVEKLFF. CDR3 nucleotide sequence: TGTGCCAGCAGGAAAGGGACGACGGTAGAAAAACTGTTTTTT. The chain links TRBV2 to TRBJ1-4; weak D call: TRBD1 (5 bases). V lost 6 bases and J lost 8, with 16 bases in between. The CDR3 has 14 residues. Germline CDR1 SNHLY, CDR2 FYNNEI.

Note on this clonotype: This may be a read error: a much more frequent sequence differs by one nucleotide. The CDR3 reads CASSYRQGGDEQYF. DNA for the CDR3: TGTGCCAGCAGTTACAGGCAGGGCGGGGATGAGCAGTACTTC. This sequence joins TRBV10-3 and TRBJ2-7, with D perhaps matching TRBD2 (6 bases). Germline V lookup: CDR1 ENHRY, CDR2 SYGVKD. This CDR3 comprises 14 residues.

This clonotype was seen a few times. This chain uses TRBV7-7 with TRBJ2-7; 9 bases map to TRBD2. With V trimmed by 9 bases and J by 2 bases, 8 bases remained unmatched. This CDR3 region has 14 residues. Germline CDR1 reads SSHAT; CDR2 reads FNYEAQ (reference sequence). The CDR3 reads CASTDSGSPYEQYF. Here the CDR3 DNA reads TGTGCCAGTACCGATAGCGGGAGTCCCTACGAGCAGTACTTC. The whole variable domain, remainder taken from reference TRBV7-7 and TRBJ2-7, is GAGVSQSPRYKVTKRGQDVTLRCDPISSHATLYWYQQALGQGPEFLTYFNYEAQPDKSGLPSDRFSAERPEGSISTLTIQRTEQRDSAMYRCASTDSGSPYEQYFGPGTRLTVT.

Details on this clonotype: Because it lacks the conserved phenylalanine or tryptophan at the end, this CDR3 is likely a read error. No DNA is shown, since the ends of the CDR3 on it are uncertain; the CDR3 is the one TCRdb lists. The chain employs TRBV7-2 and TRBJ1-2; the table's D call, TRBD1, was not checked against the DNA. Germline V gene sequence: CDR1 SGHTA, CDR2 FQGNSA. The CDR3 is 12 residues long, ends included. The CDR3 sequence: CASSRTGDCYTY.

This clonotype was counted at least ten times. The chain has TRBV6-1 and TRBJ2-1, with D unclear. Trimming pared 7 bases from V and 9 bases from J, leaving 19 bases between. The CDR3 contains 14 residues. Germline CDR1 is MNHNS and CDR2 is SASEGT. The CDR3 loop reads CASINGLMVGEQFF. The DNA for the CDR3 is TGTGCCAGCATCAACGGGCTGATGGTGGGTGAGCAGTTCTTC.

For this clonotype: The junction shows a germline mismatch at one end, possibly a read error. This chain connects TRBV7-2 to TRBJ1-6; no firm D call. Per germline, CDR1 SGHTA and CDR2 FQGNSA. This CDR3 comprises 14 residues. CDR3 sequence: CASSPWTAEGYGYF. The CDR3 nucleotides are TGTGCCAGCAGCCCATGGACCGCAGAGGGCTATGGCTACTTT.

This clonotype has only one observation. Since the CDR3 does not end with the conserved phenylalanine or tryptophan, this likely comes from a read error. No DNA is shown, since the ends of the CDR3 on it are uncertain; the CDR3 is the one TCRdb lists. This rearrangement joins TRBV11-2 to TRBJ2-7; the table assigns TRBD1, which was not confirmed against the DNA. Germline V lookup: CDR1 SGHAT, CDR2 FQNNGV. The CDR3 extends over 13 residues, inclusive of both ends. The CDR3 sequence: CASSLLGPYEHYC.

The chain links TRBV20-1 to TRBJ2-7; 9 nucleotides agree with TRBD2. Germline lookup yields CDR1 DFQATT and CDR2 SNEGSKA (reference sequence). This CDR3 has 14 residues. The V segment lost 6 bases and the J segment 2 bases; nucleotides outside the gene matches: 8. The CDR3 sequence is CSAFSGGGTYEQYF. DNA for the CDR3: TGCAGTGCCTTTAGCGGGGGAGGGACCTACGAGCAGTACTTC.

Notes on this clonotype: The junction departs from the called germline gene at one end, perhaps through a read error. The V call is TRBV2, the J call TRBJ1-2; D is possibly TRBD1 (6 bases). Germline V gene sequence: CDR1 SNHLY, CDR2 FYNNEI. The CDR3 totals 14 residues. The CDR3 DNA follows: TGTGCCAGCAGCTTCACAGGGACTTCCGGTGGCAACATCTTC. Protein product: CASSFTGTSGGNIF. Combining the CDR3 with reference TRBV2 and TRBJ1-2 gives the whole variable domain EPEVTQTPSHQVTQMGQEVILRCVPISNHLYFYWYRQILGQKVEFLVSFYNNEISEKSEIFDDQFSVERPDGSNFTLKIRSTKLEDSAMYFCASSFTGTSGGNIFGSGTRLTVV.

V usage is TRBV7-3 and J usage is TRBJ2-1, with D unresolved. Germline assignment: CDR1 SGHTA and CDR2 FQGTGA. This CDR3 is 15 amino acids long. Trimming cost V 4 bases and J 0 bases, with 10 bases left between them. CDR3 sequence (DNA): TGTGCCAGCAGCTCGAGTTCCAGCTCCTACAATGAGCAGTTCTTC. It codes for CASSSSSSSYNEQFF.

This clonotype came up many times. The rearrangement links TRBV10-3 to TRBJ1-1, with D tentatively TRBD1 (5 bases). The V and J ends lost 0 bases and 6 bases respectively, with 14 bases between them. From germline, CDR1 is ENHRY and CDR2 SYGVKD. The CDR3 has 15 residues. The CDR3 coding sequence is TGTGCCATCAGTGAGTCGACTCGGGGGAGGGCTGAAGCTTTCTTT. Translated, it gives CAISESTRGRAEAFF.

Comments on this clonotype: This may arise from a read error, as a much more abundant clone is one base away. The chain has TRBV7-9 and TRBJ1-1; TRBD1 might be the D (5 bases). CDR1 and CDR2 (germline): SEHNR, FQNEAQ (reference sequence). The CDR3 sequence is 13 residues long. The CDR3 sequence: CASSLSQGTEASF. The CDR3 DNA follows: TGTGCCAGCAGCTTATCCCAGGGCACTGAAGCTTCCTTT.

At least ten counts were recorded for this clonotype. The CDR3 coding sequence is TGTGCCAGCAGTTACTCGAGGCTAGCGGGGCACCATACGCAGTATTTT. It yields the protein CASSYSRLAGHHTQYF. This chain connects TRBV6-6 to TRBJ2-3; 9 bases align to TRBD2. Germline trimming cut 0 bases from V and 7 bases from J; bases unmatched to any gene: 8. The germline CDR1 and CDR2 sequences are MNHNY and SVGAGI (reference sequence). This CDR3 has 16 residues.

The V gene is TRBV20-1, the J gene TRBJ1-1; D might be TRBD1 (5 bases). V gave up 4 bases and J gave up 6 bases, with 18 bases separating them. The CDR3 runs 14 residues. The germline V gene has CDR1 DFQATT and CDR2 SNEGSKA (reference sequence). The CDR3: CSAKRGESSSEAFF. The CDR3 DNA reads as TGCAGTGCTAAGCGGGGGGAGAGCAGTTCTGAAGCTTTCTTT.

This clonotype was observed at least ten times. This chain connects TRBV12-3 or TRBV12-4 to TRBJ1-5; no definite D call. Trimming removed 5 bases from V and 4 bases from J, with 12 bases in between. This CDR3 comprises 14 residues. The CDR3 sequence is CASSTHSGNQPQHF. The CDR3 bases are TGTGCCAGCAGTACACACAGTGGAAATCAGCCCCAGCATTTT.

This clonotype was counted ten times or more. The CDR3 spells CASSLDGLNYGYTF. The CDR3, as DNA: TGTGCCAGCAGCTTAGATGGACTGAACTATGGCTACACCTTC. The rearrangement joins TRBV7-2 to TRBJ1-2; D is unresolved. The CDR3 has 14 residues. V lost 1 base and J lost 2, with 8 bases in between. Per the germline V gene, CDR1 is SGHTA and CDR2 is FQGNSA.

In this sample, this clonotype turned up a few times. A read error is possible here, since a much larger clone lies one base away. It is likely a read error, because the conserved phenylalanine at the end of the CDR3 is missing. The rearrangement links TRBV30 to TRBJ1-1; D unresolved. Trimming shortened V by 8 bases and J by 5 bases, and 12 bases separated the two germline ends. Germline CDR1 and CDR2: GTSNPN and SVGIG (reference sequence). The CDR3 runs 11 residues. The CDR3 region is CAILRRTEAFS. CDR3 sequence (DNA): TGTGCCATACTGCGAAGGACTGAAGCTTTCTCT.

V is TRBV7-2 and J is TRBJ2-7; 8 bases align to TRBD1. Losses at the gene ends were 5 bases for V and 6 bases for J; bases not matched to a gene: 15. Germline V gene data show CDR1 as SGHTA and CDR2 as FQGNSA. The CDR3 contains 16 residues. CDR3 DNA sequence: TGTGCCAGCAGCCTGGCCGGGACAGGCAGGGAGCCCGAGCAGTACTTC. Residues: CASSLAGTGREPEQYF.

This clonotype was detected ten times or more. Lacking the conserved final phenylalanine or tryptophan, this CDR3 likely reflects a read error. The limits of the CDR3 on the DNA are not certain, so only TCRdb's listed CDR3 is given. The CDR3 protein is CASSSRTGTSV. V is TRBV6-5 and J is TRBJ1-2. The CDR3 is 11 residues long, counting both termini. In germline, CDR1 is MNHEY, CDR2 SVGAGI.

This chain links TRBV5-4 with TRBJ2-3; no clear D gene. Germline lookup yields CDR1 SGHNT and CDR2 YYREEE (reference sequence). V lost 0 bases to trimming and J lost 3 bases, with 11 bases between them. This CDR3 spans 15 amino acids. CDR3: CASSLVAVRTDTQYF. The CDR3 DNA is TGTGCCAGCAGCTTGGTGGCAGTAAGAACAGATACGCAGTATTTT.

This clonotype was picked up many times. V usage is TRBV19 and J usage is TRBJ1-2; D is uncertain. CDR1 is LNHDA and CDR2 is SQIVND in the germline V gene (reference sequence). Trimming left V 4 bases short and J 7 bases short, with 7 bases between. The CDR3 is made up of 11 amino acids. The CDR3 nucleotides are TGTGCCAGTAGTAGGGAAGGTGGCTACACCTTC. Its protein product is CASSREGGYTF. The entire variable domain, with the rest obtained from reference TRBV19 and TRBJ1-2, is as follows: DGGITQSPKYLFRKEGQNVTLSCEQNLNHDAMYWYRQDPGQGLRLIYYSQIVNDFQKGDIAEGYSVSREKKESFPLTVTSAQKNPTAFYLCASSREGGYTFGSGTRLTVV.

The chain carries TRBV29-1 and TRBJ2-7; 9 bases agree with TRBD1. The length of the CDR3 is 13 residues. The germline CDR1 and CDR2 sequences are SQVTM and ANQGSEA. V was clipped by 5 bases and J by 4 bases; unmatched bases: 6. The DNA for the CDR3 is TGCAGCGTTCCCACAGGGACAGGGTACGAGCAGTACTTC. Amino acid sequence: CSVPTGTGYEQYF.